This T cell receptor (beta chain) emerged from a study of shared clonotypes between healthy human individuals. The table lists this clone with a few counts. The antigen is not known. This CDR3 comprises 14 residues. The V end lost 9 bases, the J end lost 7 bases, and 22 bases lay between the germline ends. CDR1 and CDR2 from the germline V gene are LNHDA and SQIVND (reference sequence). Study findings and constraints: Some naive CD4 clonotypes, around 4.9%, turned up in common across several donors. Larger richness was generally estimated for naive than memory subsets.

Evenly divided among several immunoSEQ plates was the genomic DNA of each subset. Template for every sorted-subset replicate PCR totaled approximately 200 ng DNA, tens of thousands of T cell genomes. This table comes from immunoSEQ multiplex PCR, and its TCRdb copy is limited to in-frame clones, with some not included. The data contain about 1.1 million clones, about four fifths of them singletons. Material: memory CD4+ T cells from PBMCs. Subset indicated: CD45RA-negative fraction. The clonotype originates from a man between 18 and 29 years old in good health. Some clones in this sample may be carry-over from other donors' samples. This chain connects TRBV19 to TRBJ2-7; D may correspond to TRBD1 or TRBD2 (5 bases each). CDR3 in amino acids: CASITGTGPSEQYF. The CDR3 DNA follows: TGTGCCAGCATAACCGGGACGGGGCCCAGTGAGCAGTACTTC.